The following is a T cell receptor beta chain sequence with its context. Its antigen specificity is not known. No clone much larger than this one lies a single base away; base qualities are absent. TCRbeta CDR3 regions were amplified from genomic DNA by means of the immunoSEQ Assay, a bias-controlled multiplex PCR. For the original study's pipeline: The number of nucleated cells in each sample was estimated by amplification of reference gene primers within the assay. Sequence reads were collapsed and filtered to measure the absolute abundance of every unique TCRbeta CDR3 rearrangement. For each sample, productive Simpson clonality was calculated by taking the square root of Simpson's diversity index across productive rearrangements. TCRdb holds this immuneACCESS table with in-frame rearrangements only. Some clones are missing; in checked studies, unresolved V genes explain under half, and the rest has no known cause. V and J calls and clone size are those listed in that table; D and trimming were worked out from the DNA. Within this sample are hundreds of thousands of clones, with roughly 89% of them counted one time only. The top ten clones comprise under 1.1% of the sample.

One collaborating source in Seattle enrolled patients while the patients were actively infected and followed the patients over time throughout the course of disease. Collaborating institutions collected whole blood in K2EDTA tubes following their own protocols. For TCRbeta analysis, collaborator samples were shipped as frozen whole blood, as isolated PBMCs, or as DNA extracted from either sample type. For CDR1 and CDR2, the germline V gene (reference sequence) lists GTSNPN and SVGIG. V trim: 3 bases; J trim: 8 bases; unmatched bases: 12. Inclusive of the bounding cysteine and phenylalanine, the CDR3 is 14 residues long. Only the CDR3 part of the read is kept: 42 bases, read in frame from the first base. This entry is derived from a study of blood T cell repertoires in COVID-19 (dated by TCRdb to about 2020). Turning to the overall study: Collaborator samples came from the United States, Italy and Spain and covered acute and convalescent phases of COVID-19. The dataset comprised deeply sampled blood TCRbeta repertoires from subjects exposed to, actively infected with, or recovered from COVID-19. Where available, HLA class I and class II types were taken from metadata supplied by the sample provider and were not determined by assay-based typing. The prospective study material was composed of cDNA or gDNA derived from T cells, B-cell-depleted T cells, or PBMCs. Nearly every sample came with metadata listing a de-identified subject ID, COVID-19 status, age in years and sex. Samples were obtained from the ongoing ImmuneRACE study (first 160 participants) and from 1,254 subjects provided by 6 global collaborators. A freely available public database, intended as a resource for researchers studying the immune response to SARS-CoV-2, is where the repertoires were released.

The research as a whole found: Clinical and demographic metadata were provided uncurated, with the amount varying by source and participant.

The sequence links TRBV30 to TRBJ1-2, with 7 middle bases fitting TRBD1. The origin of this receptor is a woman aged 40 to 50 with COVID-19, enrolled during active disease. The sample was peripheral blood. The CDR3 sequence is CAWRYDRAASGYTF. The nucleotides are TGTGCCTGGAGATACGACAGGGCGGCTAGCGGCTACACCTTC.